The subject of this entry is one TCR beta chain. The antigen is unknown. These data belong to a study of cytomegalovirus exposure and HLA in healthy donors. PCR employed 60 Vbeta and 13 Jbeta primers. Using immunoSEQ multiplex PCR, the repertoire was profiled, and TCRdb retains in-frame clones only, with some absent. The sample contains fewer than 130,000 clones, around three quarters of which appear only once. General observations from the study: Whilst most TCR sequences proved rare, a subset of public TCRs occurred across many donors.

The CDR3 is 21 residues long. In nominal health when sampled, donors likely had unrecorded immune exposures nonetheless. Sequencing was carried out using PBMCs. The origin of this receptor is a woman between 25 and 40 years old in good health and CMV-seronegative. V usage is TRBV23-1 and J usage is TRBJ2-5; 7 positions agree with TRBD1. The better agreement between TRBJ2-7 and the DNA end casts doubt on the J call. TRBV23-1 falls under the ORF class, with uncertain function. The CDR3 loop is CASSQSVDGPKTDRALYEQYF. CDR3 nucleotides: TGCGCCAGCAGTCAATCAGTGGATGGACCTAAAACTGACAGGGCCCTCTACGAGCAGTACTTC.